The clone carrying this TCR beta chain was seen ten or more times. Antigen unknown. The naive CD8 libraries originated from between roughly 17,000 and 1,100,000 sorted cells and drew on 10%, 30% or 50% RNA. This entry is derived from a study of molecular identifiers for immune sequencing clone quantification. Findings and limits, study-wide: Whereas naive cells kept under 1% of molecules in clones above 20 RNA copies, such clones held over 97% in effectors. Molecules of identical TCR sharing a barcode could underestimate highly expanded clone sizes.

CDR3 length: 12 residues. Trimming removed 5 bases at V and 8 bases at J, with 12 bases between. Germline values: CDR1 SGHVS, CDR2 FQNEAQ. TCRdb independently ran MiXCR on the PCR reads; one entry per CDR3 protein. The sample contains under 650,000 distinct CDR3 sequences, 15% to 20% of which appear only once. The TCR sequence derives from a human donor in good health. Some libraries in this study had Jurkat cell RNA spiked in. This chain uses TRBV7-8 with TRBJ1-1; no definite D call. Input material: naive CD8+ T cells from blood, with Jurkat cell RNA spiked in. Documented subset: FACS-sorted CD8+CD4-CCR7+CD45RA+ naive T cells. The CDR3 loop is CASSRMEDEAFF. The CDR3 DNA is TGTGCCAGCAGCCGAATGGAGGACGAAGCTTTCTTT.